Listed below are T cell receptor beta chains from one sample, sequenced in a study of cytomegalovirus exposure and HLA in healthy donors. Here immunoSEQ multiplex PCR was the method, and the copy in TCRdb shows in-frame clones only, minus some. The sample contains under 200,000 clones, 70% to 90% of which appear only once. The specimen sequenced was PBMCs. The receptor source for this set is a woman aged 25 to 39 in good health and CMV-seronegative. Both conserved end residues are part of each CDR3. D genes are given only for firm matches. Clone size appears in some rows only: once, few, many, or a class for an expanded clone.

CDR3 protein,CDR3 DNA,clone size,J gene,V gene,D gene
CASSLGRGVSSNQPQHF,TGTGCCAGCAGTTTGGGCAGGGGGGTGTCTAGCAATCAGCCCCAGCATTTT,-,TRBJ1-5,TRBV27,TRBD1
CASSYSQGTYEQYF,TGTGCCAGCAGTTACTCGCAGGGTACCTACGAGCAGTACTTC,-,TRBJ2-7,TRBV6-6,-
CASSQDTGTARGGQYF,TGCGCCAGCAGCCAAGATACGGGGACAGCCCGAGGTGGGCAGTATTTT,-,TRBJ2-3,TRBV4-1,TRBD1
CASSVRDSVGRDEQFF,TGTGCCAGCAGCGTTAGGGACAGCGTCGGAAGGGATGAGCAGTTCTTC,-,TRBJ2-1,TRBV9,TRBD1
CATLGVGEGTGELFF,TGTGCCACCCTTGGGGTCGGGGAGGGGACCGGGGAGCTGTTTTTT,-,TRBJ2-2,TRBV19,TRBD2
CASSFGGPGEQYF,TGTGCCAGCAGTTTCGGAGGGCCAGGCGAGCAGTACTTC,-,TRBJ2-7,TRBV27,-
CASSEAGSSYNEQFF,TGCGCCAGCAGTGAGGCCGGGAGCTCCTACAATGAGCAGTTCTTC,-,TRBJ2-1,TRBV10-1,-
CASSERDRLTYEQYF,TGTGCCAGCAGTGAACGGGACAGGCTGACCTACGAGCAGTACTTC,-,TRBJ2-7,TRBV6-1,TRBD1
CASRAPGQGARETQYF,TGTGCCAGCAGGGCTCCGGGACAGGGGGCGAGGGAGACCCAGTACTTC,-,TRBJ2-5,TRBV2,TRBD1
CASSFGGTVYNEQFF,TGCGCCAGCAGCTTCGGAGGGACAGTCTACAATGAGCAGTTCTTC,-,TRBJ2-1,TRBV5-1,-
CASRKEATRQPQHF,TGTGCCAGCAGGAAGGAGGCCACGCGCCAGCCCCAGCATTTT,-,TRBJ1-5,TRBV2,-
CASSGLAGGPSETQYF,TGTGCCAGCAGCGGACTAGCGGGAGGGCCGAGTGAGACCCAGTACTTC,-,TRBJ2-5,TRBV7-2,TRBD2
CASSPEQGEAANEKLFF,TGTGCCAGCTCACCGGAACAGGGTGAAGCGGCTAATGAAAAACTGTTTTTT,-,TRBJ1-4,TRBV18,-
CASSPPRDRDYEQYF,TGTGCCAGCAGCCCGCCTCGGGACAGGGACTACGAGCAGTACTTC,-,TRBJ2-7,TRBV9,TRBD1
CASSGRDRGLLNEQFF,TGTGCCAGCAGTGGACGGGACAGGGGGCTCCTGAATGAGCAGTTCTTC,few,TRBJ2-1,TRBV6-1,TRBD1